This T cell receptor beta chain emerged from a study of vaccination effects on CD4 cells after COVID-19. Study overall: The second dose preceded post-vaccine samples by a median of 72 days.

Only a few counts were recorded for this clone. Its antigen is not identified. Generated by immunoSEQ multiplex PCR, the TCRdb table keeps only in-frame clones and is missing some. The sample has more than 60,000 clones, about 67% seen once. In germline, CDR1 is SGHRS, CDR2 YFSETQ. V was shortened by 1 base and J by 4 bases, with 11 bases between the two germline ends. This CDR3 contains 15 residues. Investigators separated out CD4+ T cells once approximately 9 days of culture had passed. Two doses of either BNT162b2 or mRNA-1273 were given to each participant. The vaccine recipients had no prior SARS-CoV-2 infection, with negative nucleocapsid antibodies. The authors replaced half the medium with IL-2 medium on days 3 and 7.

The chain uses TRBV5-1 and TRBJ2-2; a weak D match, TRBD2 (5 bases). Specimen: CD4+ T cells from PBMCs cultured without peptide, collected after COVID-19 vaccination. This TCR derives from a human donor who received a COVID-19 vaccine. This chain's CDR3 is CASSLSSGTTGELFF. CDR3 coding DNA: TGCGCCAGCAGCTTGTCTTCGGGAACCACCGGGGAGCTGTTTTTT.